One sample yielded the 10 T cell receptor beta chains listed below, sequenced in a study of tumor-infiltrating lymphocytes in oesophageal squamous cell carcinoma. TCRdb re-analysed the PCR reads in MiXCR, keeping a single row per CDR3 protein. The sample comprises roughly 13,000 distinct CDR3 sequences, 45% to 50% of which are singletons, and approximately 46% rests with the top ten. What was sequenced was blood. The origin of the receptors is a male donor with esophageal squamous cell carcinoma.

The rearrangement links TRBV5-6 to TRBJ2-7; D is tentatively TRBD1 or TRBD2 (6 bases each). CDR3 length: 14 residues. V dropped 4 bases and J dropped 5 bases, with 16 bases sitting between them. In germline, CDR1 is SGHDT, CDR2 YYEEEE. DNA for the CDR3: TGTGCCAGCAGCCCAAGTCCGGGGGCGGACGAGCAGTACTTC. This translates into CASSPSPGADEQYF.

This clonotype is termed medium-sized. V gene TRBV10-3 combines with J gene TRBJ2-3, with a possible D match to TRBD2 (5 bases). The CDR3 is 16 residues long. Trimming cost V 7 bases and J 1 base, with 18 bases left between them. CDR1 and CDR2 (germline): ENHRY, SYGVKD. In DNA form, the CDR3 reads TGTGCCATCACCGTCGGACTCTCAGGAGGCACAGATACGCAGTATTTT. Its protein product is CAITVGLSGGTDTQYF.

This chain links TRBV7-3 with TRBJ1-2; no clear D gene. The CDR3 has 13 residues. Germline V gene lookup returns CDR1 SGHTA and CDR2 FQGTGA. V was pared by 2 bases and J by 4 bases, with 8 bases between. The CDR3 protein is CASSLAGSYGYTF. CDR3 nucleotide sequence: TGTGCCAGCAGCTTAGCGGGGAGCTATGGCTACACCTTC.

The chain uses TRBV5-1 and TRBJ2-3, with D perhaps given as TRBD1 or TRBD2 (5 bases each). Germline V CDR1 and CDR2: SGHRS, YFSETQ. V was shortened by 1 base and J by 9 bases, with 18 bases between the two germline ends. This CDR3 is 15 amino acids long. DNA for the CDR3: TGCGCCAGCAGCTTGATAGGGACGGACTTGCGCACGCAGTATTTT. Translated, it gives CASSLIGTDLRTQYF.

This clonotype was recorded a few times. The chain joins TRBV12-3 or TRBV12-4 to TRBJ2-1, with 11 nucleotides matching TRBD2. The CDR3 is 15 residues long. V shed 4 bases and J 5 bases; nucleotides not matched to a gene: 4. Written as DNA, the CDR3 is TGTGCCAGCAGTTCCGGGACTAGCGGAGACAATGAGCAGTTCTTC. Translated: CASSSGTSGDNEQFF.

V gene TRBV4-1 combines with J gene TRBJ2-1, with D possibly matching TRBD2 (5 bases). The last part of the DNA fits TRBJ2-5 better; the J call may be wrong. Germline CDR1 is MGHRA and CDR2 is YSYEKL. This CDR3 contains 14 residues. The CDR3, as DNA: TGCGCCAGCAGCCAAGGTCAAGCGGAAGAGACCCAGTACTTC. It yields the protein CASSQGQAEETQYF.

The V and J genes are TRBV7-4 and TRBJ2-4; TRBD1 aligns across 8 bases. The CDR3 loop spans 16 amino acids. Germline V gene data show CDR1 as SGHVT and CDR2 as SQSDAQ. J was trimmed by 1 base and V by 1 base; bases with no gene match: 3. Here the CDR3 reads CASSLGQGLAKNIQYF. CDR3 bases: TGTGCCAGCAGCTTAGGACAGGGGTTGGCCAAAAACATTCAGTACTTC.

By share, this clonotype counts as medium-sized. The chain employs TRBV11-1 and TRBJ2-5; the match to TRBD1 covers 9 bases. The ends lost 3 bases at V and 3 bases at J; junction bases unmatched: 2. CDR3 length: 14 amino acids. Germline V gene data show CDR1 as SGHAT and CDR2 as FQDESV (reference sequence). The CDR3 nucleotides are TGTGCCAGCAGCTTGGACAGGGGAAAAGAGACCCAGTACTTC. This encodes CASSLDRGKETQYF.

The chain employs TRBV7-3 and TRBJ2-4, with TRBD2 matching 13 bases. J was trimmed by 13 bases and V by 6 bases; bases with no gene match: 9. The CDR3 consists of 14 residues. Per germline, CDR1 SGHTA and CDR2 FQGTGA. The CDR3 loop reads CASRLAGGNNEQYF. The CDR3 nucleotides read TGTGCCAGCAGACTAGCGGGAGGGAACAATGAGCAGTACTTC.

The chain has TRBV9 and TRBJ2-1; 8 nucleotides align to TRBD2. With the DNA end fitting TRBJ2-7 better, the J assignment may be wrong. Looked up from germline, CDR1 is SGDLS and CDR2 is YYNGEE. This CDR3 comprises 16 residues. As DNA, the CDR3 is TGTGCCAGCAGCGTAGGGGCTAGCGGGCAACTCTACGAGCAGTACTTC. This translates into CASSVGASGQLYEQYF.